The sequence of this TCR beta chain was determined in a study of a mutant IDH1 vaccine in newly diagnosed glioma. The CDR3 is made up of 12 amino acids. Germline CDR1 and CDR2: MNHNS and SASEGT. V lost 6 bases and J 7 bases, leaving 10 bases between the germline ends. As for time point: baseline, week 1 (first vaccination visit). This sample's treatment: pre-vaccination baseline after standard-of-care therapy. Method: immunoSEQ multiplex PCR; TCRdb's copy keeps in-frame clones and lacks some. The sample lists tens of thousands of clones; 80% to 90% were seen once. Sample: PBMCs, taken from a glioma patient treated with radiotherapy, temozolomide or both. This sequence originates from a woman in her fifties or sixties with glioma. The gene calls are TRBV6-1 and TRBJ1-5; the D gene is possibly TRBD1 (5 bases). CDR3 bases: TGTGCCAGCAGAGCCAGGGTCCAGCCCCAGCATTTT. Translating it yields CASRARVQPQHF.